The source of this T cell receptor (beta chain) is a study of radiotherapy plus CTLA-4 blockade in lung cancer. Overall study context: Patients showed objective responses in under 20% of cases, and disease control was achieved by under 35%.

Produced via immunoSEQ multiplex PCR; TCRdb's table is partial and in-frame only. The table lists 47,000 or so clones, about 85% of them singletons. It was focal radiation plus CTLA-4 blockade with ipilimumab that patients with chemo-refractory metastatic non-small-cell lung cancer received. On this clone: Its antigen is not known.

Study conclusions and caveats: How blood T cell clones changed early, along with interferon-beta, reportedly forecast response best.

In germline, CDR1 is SNHLY, CDR2 FYNNEI. This CDR3 contains 12 residues. V shed 7 bases and J shed 5 bases, with 11 bases lying between them. This TCR was recovered from a human donor with non-small cell lung cancer whose response to radiotherapy plus ipilimumab could not be evaluated. Sequences were derived from peripheral blood, sampled from a patient treated with radiotherapy plus ipilimumab. This sequence joins TRBV2 and TRBJ1-1; D is possibly TRBD1 (5 bases). CDR3 amino acids: CASNGGVTEAFF. CDR3 sequence (DNA): TGTGCCAGCAACGGGGGGGTTACTGAAGCTTTCTTT.